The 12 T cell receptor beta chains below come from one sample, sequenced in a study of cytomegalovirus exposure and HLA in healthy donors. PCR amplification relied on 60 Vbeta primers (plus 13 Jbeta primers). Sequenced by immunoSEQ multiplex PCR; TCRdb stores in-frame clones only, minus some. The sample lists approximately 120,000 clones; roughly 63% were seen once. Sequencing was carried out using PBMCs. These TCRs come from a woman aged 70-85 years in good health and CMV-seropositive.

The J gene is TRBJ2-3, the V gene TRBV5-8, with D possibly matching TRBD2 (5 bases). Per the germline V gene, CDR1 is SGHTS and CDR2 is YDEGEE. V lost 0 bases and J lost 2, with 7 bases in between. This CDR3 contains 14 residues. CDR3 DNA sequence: TGTGCCAGCAGCTTGGCCCTAGCCACAGATACGCAGTATTTT. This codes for CASSLALATDTQYF.

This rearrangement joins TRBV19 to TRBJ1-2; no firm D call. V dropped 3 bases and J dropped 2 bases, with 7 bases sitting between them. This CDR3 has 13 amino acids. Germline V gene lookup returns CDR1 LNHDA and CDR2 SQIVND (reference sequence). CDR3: CASSITVNYGYTF. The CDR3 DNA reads TGTGCCAGTAGTATTACAGTAAACTATGGCTACACCTTC.

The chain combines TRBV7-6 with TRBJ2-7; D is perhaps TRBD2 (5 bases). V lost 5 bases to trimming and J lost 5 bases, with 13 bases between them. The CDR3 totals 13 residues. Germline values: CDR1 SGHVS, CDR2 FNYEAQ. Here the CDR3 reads CASSPAGIHEQYF. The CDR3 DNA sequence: TGTGCCAGCAGCCCGGCCGGGATCCACGAGCAGTACTTC.

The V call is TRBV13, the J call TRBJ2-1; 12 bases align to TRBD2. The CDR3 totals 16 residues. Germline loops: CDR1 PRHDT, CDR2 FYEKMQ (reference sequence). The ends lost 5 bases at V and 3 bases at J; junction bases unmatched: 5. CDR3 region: CASSTGTSGLYNEQFF. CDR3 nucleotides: TGTGCCAGCAGCACGGGGACTAGCGGGCTCTACAATGAGCAGTTCTTC.

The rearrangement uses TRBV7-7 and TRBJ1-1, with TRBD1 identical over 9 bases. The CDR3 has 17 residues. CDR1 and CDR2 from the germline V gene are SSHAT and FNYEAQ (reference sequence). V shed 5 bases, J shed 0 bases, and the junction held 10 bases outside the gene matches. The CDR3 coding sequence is TGTGCCAGCAGCCCCTATGGACAGGGGCGCATGAACACTGAAGCTTTCTTT. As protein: CASSPYGQGRMNTEAFF. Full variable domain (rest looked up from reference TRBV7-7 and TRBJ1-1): GAGVSQSPRYKVTKRGQDVTLRCDPISSHATLYWYQQALGQGPEFLTYFNYEAQPDKSGLPSDRFSAERPEGSISTLTIQRTEQRDSAMYRCASSPYGQGRMNTEAFFGQGTRLTVV.

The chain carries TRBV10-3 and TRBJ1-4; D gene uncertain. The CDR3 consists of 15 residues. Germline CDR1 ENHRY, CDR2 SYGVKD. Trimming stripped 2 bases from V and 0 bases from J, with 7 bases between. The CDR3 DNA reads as TGTGCCATCAGTGAGGAGGGCTCAACTAATGAAAAACTGTTTTTT. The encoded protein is CAISEEGSTNEKLFF.

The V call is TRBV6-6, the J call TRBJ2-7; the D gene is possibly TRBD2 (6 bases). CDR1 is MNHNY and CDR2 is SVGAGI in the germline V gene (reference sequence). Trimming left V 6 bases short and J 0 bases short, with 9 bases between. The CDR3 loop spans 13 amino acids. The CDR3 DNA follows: TGTGCCAGCAGGGGACTGCGCTCCTACGAGCAGTACTTC. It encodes CASRGLRSYEQYF.

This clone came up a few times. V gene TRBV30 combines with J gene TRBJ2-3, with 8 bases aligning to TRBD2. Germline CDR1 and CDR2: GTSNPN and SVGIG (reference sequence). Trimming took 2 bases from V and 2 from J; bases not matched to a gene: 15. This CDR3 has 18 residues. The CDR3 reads CAWSRLAGPSTLTDTQYF. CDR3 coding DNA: TGTGCCTGGAGTCGCCTAGCGGGTCCCTCGACCCTCACAGATACGCAGTATTTT.

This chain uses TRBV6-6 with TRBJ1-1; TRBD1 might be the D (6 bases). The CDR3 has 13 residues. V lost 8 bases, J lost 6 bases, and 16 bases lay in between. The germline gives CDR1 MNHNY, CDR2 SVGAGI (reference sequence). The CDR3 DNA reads TGTGCCAGCGGGAACAGGGTAGAGGCTGAAGCTTTCTTT. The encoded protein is CASGNRVEAEAFF.

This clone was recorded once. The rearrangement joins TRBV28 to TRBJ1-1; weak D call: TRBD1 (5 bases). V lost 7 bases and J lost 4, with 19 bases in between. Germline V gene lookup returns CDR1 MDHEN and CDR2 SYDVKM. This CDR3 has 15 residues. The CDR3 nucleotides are TGTGCCAGCACCCCCCATGAGGGGAGGGTCACTGAAGCTTTCTTT. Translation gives CASTPHEGRVTEAFF.

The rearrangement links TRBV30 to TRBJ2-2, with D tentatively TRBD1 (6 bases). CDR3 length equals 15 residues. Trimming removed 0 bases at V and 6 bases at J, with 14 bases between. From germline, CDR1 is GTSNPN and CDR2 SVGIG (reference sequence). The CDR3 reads CAWSVPGALAGELFF. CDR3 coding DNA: TGTGCCTGGAGTGTACCAGGGGCCCTGGCCGGGGAGCTGTTTTTT.

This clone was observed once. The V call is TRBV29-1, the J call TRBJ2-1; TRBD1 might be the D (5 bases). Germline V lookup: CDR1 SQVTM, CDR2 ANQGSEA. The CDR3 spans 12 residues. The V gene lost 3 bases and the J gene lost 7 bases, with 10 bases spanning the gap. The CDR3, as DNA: TGCAGCGTTGATTTGGGGCCGAATGAGCAGTTCTTC. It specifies CSVDLGPNEQFF.